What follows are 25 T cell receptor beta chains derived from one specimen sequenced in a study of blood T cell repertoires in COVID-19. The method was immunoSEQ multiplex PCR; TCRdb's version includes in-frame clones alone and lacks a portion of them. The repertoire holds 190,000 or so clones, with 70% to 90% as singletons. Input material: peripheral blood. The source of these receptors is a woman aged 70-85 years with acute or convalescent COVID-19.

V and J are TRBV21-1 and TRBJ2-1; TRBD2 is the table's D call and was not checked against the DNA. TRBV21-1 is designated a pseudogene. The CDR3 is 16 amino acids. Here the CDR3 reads CASSKGTGLAWNEQFF. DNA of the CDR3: TGTGCCAGCAGCAAAGGAACAGGACTAGCGTGGAATGAGCAGTTCTTC.

CDR3 DNA sequence: TGTGCCAGCAGGGGGACAGTTAGTAATGAAAAACTGTTTTTT. Protein sequence: CASRGTVSNEKLFF. The chain uses TRBV28 and TRBJ1-4; 7 positions agree with TRBD1. Germline V gene data show CDR1 as MDHEN and CDR2 as SYDVKM. This CDR3 is 14 amino acids long. The ends lost 6 bases at V and 4 bases at J; junction bases unmatched: 5.

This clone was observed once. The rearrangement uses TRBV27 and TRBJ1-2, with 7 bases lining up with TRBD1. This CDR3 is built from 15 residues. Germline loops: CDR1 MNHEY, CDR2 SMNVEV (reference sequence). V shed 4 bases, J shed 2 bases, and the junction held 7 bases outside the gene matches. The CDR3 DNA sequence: TGTGCCAGCAGTTACCTAGCAGGGGGAAACTATGGCTACACCTTC. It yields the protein CASSYLAGGNYGYTF.

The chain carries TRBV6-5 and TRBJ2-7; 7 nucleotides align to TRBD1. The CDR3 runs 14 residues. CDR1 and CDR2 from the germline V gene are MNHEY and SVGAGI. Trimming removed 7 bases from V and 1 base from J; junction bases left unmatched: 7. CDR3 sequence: CASTLTGSSYEQYF. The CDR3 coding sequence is TGTGCCAGCACCCTGACAGGGTCATCCTACGAGCAGTACTTC.

The CDR3 sequence is CASSLVTSGGSIPDTQYF. The CDR3 coding sequence is TGTGCCAGCAGCTTAGTCACTAGCGGGGGTAGTATACCAGATACGCAGTATTTT. The rearrangement links TRBV7-8 to TRBJ2-3, with 11 positions matching TRBD2. V trimming: 1 base; J trimming: 4 bases; junction bases outside the gene matches: 10. Germline lookup yields CDR1 SGHVS and CDR2 FQNEAQ. This CDR3 comprises 18 residues.

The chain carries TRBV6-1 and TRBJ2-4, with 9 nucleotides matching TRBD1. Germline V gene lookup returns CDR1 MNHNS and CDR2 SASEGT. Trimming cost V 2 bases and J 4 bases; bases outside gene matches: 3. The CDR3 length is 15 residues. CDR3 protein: CASSERGTGKNIQYF. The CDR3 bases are TGTGCCAGCAGTGAAAGAGGGACAGGGAAAAACATTCAGTACTTC.

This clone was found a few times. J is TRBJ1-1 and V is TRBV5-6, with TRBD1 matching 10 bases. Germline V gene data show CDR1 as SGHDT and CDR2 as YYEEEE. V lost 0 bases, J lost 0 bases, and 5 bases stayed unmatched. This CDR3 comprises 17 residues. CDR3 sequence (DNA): TGTGCCAGCAGCTTGGTGACAGGGGGCCTATTGAACACTGAAGCTTTCTTT. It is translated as CASSLVTGGLLNTEAFF.

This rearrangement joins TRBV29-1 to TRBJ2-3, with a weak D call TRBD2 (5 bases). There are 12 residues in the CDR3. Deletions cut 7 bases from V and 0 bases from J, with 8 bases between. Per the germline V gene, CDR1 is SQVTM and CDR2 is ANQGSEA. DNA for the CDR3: TGCAGCGCGGACTTAAGCACAGATACGCAGTATTTT. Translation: CSADLSTDTQYF.

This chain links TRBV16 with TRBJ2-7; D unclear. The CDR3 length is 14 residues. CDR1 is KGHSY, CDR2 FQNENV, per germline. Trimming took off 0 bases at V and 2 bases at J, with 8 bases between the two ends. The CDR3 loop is CASSQSGQAYEQYF. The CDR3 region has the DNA TGTGCCAGCAGCCAATCGGGCCAGGCCTACGAGCAGTACTTC.

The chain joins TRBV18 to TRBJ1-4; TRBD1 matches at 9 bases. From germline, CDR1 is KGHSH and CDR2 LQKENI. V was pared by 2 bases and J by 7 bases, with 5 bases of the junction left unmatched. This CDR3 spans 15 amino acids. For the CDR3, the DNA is TGTGCCAGCTCACCATACGGACAGGGGATTGAAAAACTGTTTTTT. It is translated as CASSPYGQGIEKLFF. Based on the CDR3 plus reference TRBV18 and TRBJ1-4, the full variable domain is NAGVMQNPRHLVRRRGQEARLRCSPMKGHSHVYWYRQLPEEGLKFMVYLQKENIIDESGMPKERFSAEFPKEGPSILRIQQVVRGDSAAYFCASSPYGQGIEKLFFGSGTQLSVL.

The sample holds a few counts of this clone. CDR3 nucleotides: TGTGCCAGCAGTCGGGGGGGGTATCAGGAAAAACTGTTTTTT. Translation gives CASSRGGYQEKLFF. V and J are TRBV6-5 and TRBJ1-4, with D possibly matching TRBD1 (5 bases). The CDR3 has 14 residues. Germline CDR1 and CDR2: MNHEY and SVGAGI. V was shortened by 5 bases and J by 8 bases, with 15 bases between the two germline ends.

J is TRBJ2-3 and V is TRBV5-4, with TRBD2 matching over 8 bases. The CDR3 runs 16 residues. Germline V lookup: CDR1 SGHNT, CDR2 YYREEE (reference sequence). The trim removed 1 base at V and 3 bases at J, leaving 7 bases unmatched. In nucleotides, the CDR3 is TGTGCCAGCAGCTTGTTCGGGACTAGGGGAACAGATACGCAGTATTTT. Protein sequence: CASSLFGTRGTDTQYF.

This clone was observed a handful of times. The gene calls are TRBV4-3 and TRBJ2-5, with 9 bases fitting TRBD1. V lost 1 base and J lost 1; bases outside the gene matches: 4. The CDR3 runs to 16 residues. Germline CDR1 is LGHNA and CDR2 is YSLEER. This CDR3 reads CASSQGRQGVQETQYF. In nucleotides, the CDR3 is TGCGCCAGCAGCCAAGGGAGACAGGGGGTCCAAGAGACCCAGTACTTC.

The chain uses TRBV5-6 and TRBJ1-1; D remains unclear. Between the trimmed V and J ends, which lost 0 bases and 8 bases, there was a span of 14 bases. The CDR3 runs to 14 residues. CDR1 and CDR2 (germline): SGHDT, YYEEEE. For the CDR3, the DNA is TGTGCCAGCAGCTTGGTCGGAGGAACACTGGAAGCTTTCTTT. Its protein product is CASSLVGGTLEAFF.

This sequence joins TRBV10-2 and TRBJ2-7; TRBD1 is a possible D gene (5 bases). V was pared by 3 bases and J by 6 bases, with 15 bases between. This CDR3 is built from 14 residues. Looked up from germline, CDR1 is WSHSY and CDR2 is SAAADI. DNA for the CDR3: TGCGCCAGCAGTGAAGGAACGCGAAGGGGCGAGCAGTACTTC. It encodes CASSEGTRRGEQYF.

The CDR3 region has the DNA TGTGCCAGCAGTTACTCGATATTGAGGAATGAGCAGTTCTTC. Protein product: CASSYSILRNEQFF. The chain joins TRBV6-5 to TRBJ2-1; unclear D gene. Germline lookup yields CDR1 MNHEY and CDR2 SVGAGI. Trimming shortened V by 0 bases and J by 7 bases, and 10 bases separated the two germline ends. CDR3 length equals 14 residues.

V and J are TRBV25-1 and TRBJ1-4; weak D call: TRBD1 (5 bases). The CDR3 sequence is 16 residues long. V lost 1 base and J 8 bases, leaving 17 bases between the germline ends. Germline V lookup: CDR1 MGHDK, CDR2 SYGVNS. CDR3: CASSESTGLPGEKLFF. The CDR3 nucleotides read TGTGCCAGCAGTGAATCCACGGGACTCCCAGGGGAAAAACTGTTTTTT.

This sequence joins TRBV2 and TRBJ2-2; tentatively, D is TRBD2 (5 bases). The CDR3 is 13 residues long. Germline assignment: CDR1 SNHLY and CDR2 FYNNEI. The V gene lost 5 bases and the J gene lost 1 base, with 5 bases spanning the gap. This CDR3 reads CASSSGNTGELFF. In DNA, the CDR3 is TGTGCCAGCAGTAGCGGGAACACCGGGGAGCTGTTTTTT.

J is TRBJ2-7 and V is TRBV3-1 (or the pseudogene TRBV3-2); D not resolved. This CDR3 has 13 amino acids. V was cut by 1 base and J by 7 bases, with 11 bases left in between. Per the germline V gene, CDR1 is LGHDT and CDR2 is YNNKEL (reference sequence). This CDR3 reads CASSQGLSEEQYF. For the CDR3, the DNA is TGTGCCAGCAGCCAAGGCTTGAGCGAGGAGCAGTACTTC.

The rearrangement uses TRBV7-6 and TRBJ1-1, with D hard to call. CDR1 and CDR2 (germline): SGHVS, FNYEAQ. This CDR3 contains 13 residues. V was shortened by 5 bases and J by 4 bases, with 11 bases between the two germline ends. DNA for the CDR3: TGTGCCAGCAGCCTCTCGACGGGCACTGAAGCTTTCTTT. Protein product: CASSLSTGTEAFF.

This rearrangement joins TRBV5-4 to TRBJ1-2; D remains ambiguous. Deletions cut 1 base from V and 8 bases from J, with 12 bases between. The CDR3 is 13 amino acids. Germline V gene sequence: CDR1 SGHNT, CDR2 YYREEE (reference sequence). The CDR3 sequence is CASSLPGGGGYTF. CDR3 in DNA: TGTGCCAGCAGCTTGCCAGGAGGAGGAGGCTACACCTTC. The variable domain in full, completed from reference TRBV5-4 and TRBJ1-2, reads ETGVTQSPTHLIKTRGQQVTLRCSSQSGHNTVSWYQQALGQGPQFIFQYYREEENGRGNFPPRFSGLQFPNYSSELNVNALELDDSALYLCASSLPGGGGYTFGSGTRLTVV.

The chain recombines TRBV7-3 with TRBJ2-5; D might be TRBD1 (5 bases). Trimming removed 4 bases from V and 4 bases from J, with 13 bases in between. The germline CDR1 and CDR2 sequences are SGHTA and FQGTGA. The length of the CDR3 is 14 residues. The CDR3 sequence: CASSSGWLGETQYF. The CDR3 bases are TGTGCCAGCAGCTCAGGGTGGTTGGGAGAGACCCAGTACTTC.

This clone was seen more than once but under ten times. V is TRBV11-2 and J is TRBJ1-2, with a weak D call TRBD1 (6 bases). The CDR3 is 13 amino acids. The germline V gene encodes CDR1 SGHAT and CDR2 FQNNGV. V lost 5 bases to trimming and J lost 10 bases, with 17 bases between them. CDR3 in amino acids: CASSQSTQGTYTF. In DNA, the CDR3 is TGTGCCAGCAGCCAGTCTACTCAGGGGACCTACACCTTC.

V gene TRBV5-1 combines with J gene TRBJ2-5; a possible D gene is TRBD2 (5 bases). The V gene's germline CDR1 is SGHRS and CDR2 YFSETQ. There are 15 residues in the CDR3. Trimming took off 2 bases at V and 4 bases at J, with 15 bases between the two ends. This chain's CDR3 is CASSFTRNSGETQYF. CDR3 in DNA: TGCGCCAGCAGCTTCACTAGGAATTCAGGAGAGACCCAGTACTTC.

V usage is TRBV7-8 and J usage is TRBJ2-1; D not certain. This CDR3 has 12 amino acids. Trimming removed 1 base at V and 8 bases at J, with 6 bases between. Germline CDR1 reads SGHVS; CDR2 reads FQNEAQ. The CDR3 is CASSLGQDEQFF. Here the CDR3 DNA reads TGTGCCAGCAGCTTAGGGCAGGATGAGCAGTTCTTC.